This T cell receptor beta chain is from a study of shared clonotypes between healthy human individuals. Across the whole study: Per donor, three plates held CD4 naive cells, three held CD4 memory, two held CD8 naive and one held CD8 memory.

The assay was carried out at the deep level. In replicate PCRs of sorted subsets, approximately 210 ng DNA, approximately 32,000 T cell genomes, was used. Profiled with immunoSEQ multiplex PCR; TCRdb holds only in-frame clones, not every one. Of around 2.5 million clones in the sample, over 85% were seen once. To note about this clone: The antigen remains unidentified. The identical CDR3 is also encoded by other nucleotide sequences in the sample.

Regarding the study as a whole: Depth of sequencing was expected to influence donor clonotype sharing.

This TCR was recovered from a man aged 18 to 35 in good health. Some clones in this sample may be carry-over from other donors' samples. The sample consisted of naive CD4+ T cells from PBMCs. Documented subset: CD45RA+ positively selected.

This CDR3 is CASSPGQGGDEKLFF. For the CDR3, the DNA is TGTGCCAGCAGCCCAGGACAGGGCGGAGATGAAAAACTGTTTTTT. The chain has TRBV7-9 and TRBJ1-4; 8 bases map to TRBD1. The ends lost 5 bases at V and 6 bases at J; junction bases unmatched: 8. CDR1 and CDR2 (germline): SEHNR, FQNEAQ (reference sequence). The CDR3 spans 15 residues.